This entry lists 27 T cell receptor beta chains sequenced from one sample in a study of OX40 agonist ivuxolimab in advanced cancers. Produced via immunoSEQ multiplex PCR; TCRdb's table is partial and in-frame only. The sample lists 30,000 to 40,000 clones, 70% to 85% occurring once. This specimen consisted of CD4+ or CD8+ T cells sorted from blood, obtained in a trial of the OX40 agonist ivuxolimab. These receptors were taken from an adult with an advanced solid tumor such as melanoma, head and neck, liver or kidney cancer.

The chain uses TRBV19 and TRBJ1-2; the D is unclear. There are 13 residues in the CDR3. In germline, CDR1 is LNHDA, CDR2 SQIVND (reference sequence). Trimming pared 7 bases from V and 4 bases from J, leaving 13 bases between. CDR3 coding DNA: TGTGCCAGTATGGGAGAAGAGGGCTATGGCTACACCTTC. This sequence encodes CASMGEEGYGYTF.

This clone appeared once. The V and J genes are TRBV4-1 and TRBJ2-3; D remains ambiguous. The CDR3 totals 14 residues. CDR1 is MGHRA and CDR2 is YSYEKL in the germline V gene. With 3 bases removed from V and 5 bases from J, the gap between germline ends came to 12 bases. The CDR3 DNA follows: TGCGCCAGCAGCCATTTGGCAGCGAAAGATACGCAGTATTTT. Translated, it gives CASSHLAAKDTQYF.

This chain links TRBV6-5 with TRBJ1-2, with no clear D. Germline V CDR1 and CDR2: MNHEY, SVGAGI. The CDR3 sequence is 13 residues long. V was pared by 6 bases and J by 4 bases, with 12 bases between. The chain's CDR3 is CASSSVRIYGYTF. The CDR3 nucleotides read TGTGCCAGCAGCTCTGTACGCATCTATGGCTACACCTTC.

This clone was found many times. This sequence joins TRBV10-3 and TRBJ2-1; the D gene is possibly TRBD1 (6 bases). Trimming stripped 4 bases from V and 5 bases from J, with 12 bases between. There are 14 residues in the CDR3. Germline lookup yields CDR1 ENHRY and CDR2 SYGVKD. CDR3 protein: CAISAQGTNNEQFF. The CDR3 nucleotides read TGTGCCATCAGTGCTCAGGGGACAAACAATGAGCAGTTCTTC.

The V call is TRBV27, the J call TRBJ1-2; D unresolved. Germline V lookup: CDR1 MNHEY, CDR2 SMNVEV (reference sequence). V lost 1 base and J 2 bases, leaving 5 bases between the germline ends. The CDR3 has 13 amino acids. The CDR3 region is CASSLWANYGYTF. The CDR3 DNA follows: TGTGCCAGCAGTTTATGGGCAAACTATGGCTACACCTTC.

V gene TRBV6-4 combines with J gene TRBJ2-1, with 7 bases matching TRBD2. Germline V gene lookup returns CDR1 MRHNA and CDR2 SNTAGT. V shed 6 bases and J 4 bases; nucleotides not matched to a gene: 12. This CDR3 has 16 amino acids. The CDR3 sequence: CASSDTPSGRYNEQFF. CDR3 sequence (DNA): TGTGCCAGCAGCGATACTCCTAGCGGACGATACAATGAGCAGTTCTTC.

The chain joins TRBV9 to TRBJ2-5, with D possibly being TRBD2 (6 bases). Germline CDR1 reads SGDLS; CDR2 reads YYNGEE. CDR3 length: 15 residues. V was pared by 1 base and J by 2 bases, with 12 bases between. DNA for the CDR3: TGTGCCAGCAGCGTATGGGGGGACCCTCAAGAGACCCAGTACTTC. Amino acids: CASSVWGDPQETQYF.

This clone came up a few times. The chain uses TRBV9 and TRBJ2-7; weak D call: TRBD1 (5 bases). V was shortened by 0 bases and J by 0 bases, with 10 bases between the two germline ends. The CDR3 runs 15 residues. Germline CDR1 SGDLS, CDR2 YYNGEE. DNA for the CDR3: TGTGCCAGCAGCGTAGGGGTAGACAGCTCCTACGAGCAGTACTTC. It codes for CASSVGVDSSYEQYF.

This sequence joins TRBV6-5 and TRBJ2-7; TRBD1 matches at 7 bases. The trim removed 3 bases at V and 3 bases at J, leaving 11 bases unmatched. The CDR3 has 16 amino acids. CDR1 and CDR2 (germline): MNHEY, SVGAGI. CDR3 bases: TGTGCCAGCAGTTATCTTTACGGGACAGAGAGCTACGAGCAGTACTTC. Its protein product is CASSYLYGTESYEQYF.

This clone was counted once. The chain has TRBV7-2 and TRBJ2-3; 11 bases are shared with TRBD2. The CDR3 runs 16 residues. Trimming removed 5 bases from V and 5 bases from J; junction bases left unmatched: 9. Germline V gene sequence: CDR1 SGHTA, CDR2 FQGNSA. In DNA form, the CDR3 reads TGTGCCAGCAGCCCCAGGGTAGCGGGGGGGCTAGATACGCAGTATTTT. Protein: CASSPRVAGGLDTQYF.

This chain uses TRBV5-1 with TRBJ2-5; 12 nucleotides agree with TRBD2. The trim removed 0 bases at V and 3 bases at J, leaving 6 bases unmatched. The CDR3 runs 17 residues. Germline CDR1 is SGHRS and CDR2 is YFSETQ. The CDR3 DNA reads TGCGCCAGCAGCTTGGGACTAGCGGGAGATAGAGAAGAGACCCAGTACTTC. This sequence encodes CASSLGLAGDREETQYF.

The rearrangement uses TRBV10-3 and TRBJ2-2; possibly TRBD2 for D (5 bases). Deletions cut 7 bases from V and 3 bases from J, with 12 bases between. The CDR3 is 14 amino acids. Germline CDR1 and CDR2: ENHRY and SYGVKD. Written as DNA, the CDR3 is TGTGCCATCAACCCCGGGGTTGACACCGGGGAGCTGTTTTTT. Translation gives CAINPGVDTGELFF.

This clone turned up a few times. CDR3 in amino acids: CASSTTSGDSSYNEQFF. The CDR3 DNA follows: TGTGCCAGTAGTACCACTAGCGGGGACAGCTCCTACAATGAGCAGTTCTTC. This rearrangement joins TRBV19 to TRBJ2-1; TRBD2 matches at 10 bases. The V and J ends lost 4 bases and 0 bases, in that order; junction bases with no gene match: 6. This CDR3 contains 17 residues. Germline values: CDR1 LNHDA, CDR2 SQIVND (reference sequence).

The gene calls are TRBV6-5 and TRBJ1-1; possible D gene TRBD1, 6 bases. The germline gives CDR1 MNHEY, CDR2 SVGAGI. Trimming cost V 0 bases and J 1 base, with 9 bases left between them. The CDR3 contains 15 residues. The CDR3 protein is CASSYSAGANTEAFF. The CDR3 DNA follows: TGTGCCAGCAGTTACTCCGCAGGGGCGAACACTGAAGCTTTCTTT.

V gene TRBV11-2 combines with J gene TRBJ2-3, with no clear D. V gave up 0 bases and J gave up 3 bases, with 10 bases separating them. The CDR3 covers 15 residues. CDR1 and CDR2 from the germline V gene are SGHAT and FQNNGV. Written as DNA, the CDR3 is TGTGCCAGCAGCTTAGATCTTGAGGTAACAGATACGCAGTATTTT. This gives the protein CASSLDLEVTDTQYF.

The chain employs TRBV5-5 and TRBJ2-7; D is perhaps TRBD1 (6 bases). Germline CDR1 and CDR2: SGHKS and YYEKEE (reference sequence). V gave up 2 bases and J gave up 4 bases, with 13 bases separating them. The CDR3 consists of 14 residues. The CDR3 nucleotides read TGTGCCAGCAGCTTATCGCGGACAGTATACGAGCAGTACTTC. Translation: CASSLSRTVYEQYF.

This clone is medium-sized within its sample. V usage is TRBV7-9 and J usage is TRBJ2-1, with TRBD2 matching over 9 bases. The CDR3 extends over 17 amino acids. Germline V gene data show CDR1 as SEHNR and CDR2 as FQNEAQ (reference sequence). J was trimmed by 5 bases and V by 4 bases; bases with no gene match: 12. CDR3 protein: CASSSPGAGGGHNEQFF. In nucleotides, the CDR3 is TGTGCCAGCAGCTCCCCGGGTGCGGGAGGGGGCCACAATGAGCAGTTCTTC.

This chain links TRBV6-1 with TRBJ2-7, with TRBD2 identical over 10 bases. Looked up from germline, CDR1 is MNHNS and CDR2 is SASEGT. V shed 6 bases and J 0 bases; nucleotides not matched to a gene: 5. The CDR3 covers 15 residues. The CDR3 loop reads CASSESGGVSYEQYF. CDR3 nucleotide sequence: TGTGCCAGCAGCGAAAGCGGGGGGGTCTCCTACGAGCAGTACTTC.

The genes are TRBV7-2 and TRBJ1-6; D is possibly TRBD1 (5 bases). V gave up 0 bases and J gave up 0 bases, with 15 bases separating them. The CDR3 spans 19 residues. Germline CDR1 SGHTA, CDR2 FQGNSA. CDR3 sequence reads: CASSLARTGLSSYNSPLHF. As DNA, the CDR3 is TGTGCCAGCAGCTTAGCGAGAACAGGCCTAAGCTCCTATAATTCACCCCTCCACTTT.

This clone was found once. J is TRBJ2-1 and V is TRBV5-6, with D perhaps TRBD2 (6 bases). Trimming removed 4 bases at V and 7 bases at J, with 21 bases between. Per the germline V gene, CDR1 is SGHDT and CDR2 is YYEEEE. CDR3 length: 16 residues. The CDR3 region is CASSPRTTFERNEQFF. CDR3 nucleotides: TGTGCCAGCAGCCCCCGGACTACCTTCGAACGGAATGAGCAGTTCTTC.

This chain links TRBV6-5 with TRBJ1-5, with 7 bases fitting TRBD1. After removal of 5 bases from V and 4 bases from J, the junction contained 5 bases not matched to a gene. The CDR3 sequence is 14 residues long. Germline V gene data show CDR1 as MNHEY and CDR2 as SVGAGI. DNA for the CDR3: TGTGCCAGCAGTCCTCGACAGGGAAATCAGCCCCAGCATTTT. This translates into CASSPRQGNQPQHF.

For this clone: Within the sample, other DNA sequences also encode this same CDR3. V usage is TRBV9 and J usage is TRBJ2-2, with D possibly matching TRBD1 (5 bases). CDR3 length: 15 amino acids. Germline V gives CDR1 SGDLS, CDR2 YYNGEE. V lost 2 bases, J lost 0 bases, and 8 bases lay in between. In DNA, the CDR3 is TGTGCCAGCAGCGTGGGGCAGACGAACACCGGGGAGCTGTTTTTT. It codes for CASSVGQTNTGELFF. Full variable domain (remainder filled in from reference TRBV9 and TRBJ2-2): DSGVTQTPKHLITATGQRVTLRCSPRSGDLSVYWYQQSLDQGLQFLIQYYNGEERAKGNILERFSAQQFPDLHSELNLSSLELGDSALYFCASSVGQTNTGELFFGEGSRLTVL.

This chain joins TRBV6-4 and TRBJ1-6; D possibly corresponds to TRBD1 (5 bases). CDR1 is MRHNA, CDR2 SNTAGT, per germline. The CDR3 is made up of 18 amino acids. Trimming pared 7 bases from V and 5 bases from J, leaving 24 bases between. DNA for the CDR3: TGTGCCAGCACGGCCGAGAGACGCCGAATGGGGGATAATTCACCCCTCCACTTT. Translated: CASTAERRRMGDNSPLHF.

The chain is built from TRBV27 and TRBJ2-1; 12 nucleotides match TRBD1. This CDR3 region has 15 residues. The germline gives CDR1 MNHEY, CDR2 SMNVEV (reference sequence). The J segment lost 7 bases and the V segment lost 1 base, leaving 2 bases of the junction unmatched. The CDR3 DNA sequence: TGTGCCAGCAGTTTATGGGGACAGGGGGCGAATGAGCAGTTCTTC. Translating gives CASSLWGQGANEQFF.

A single count supports this clone. The chain carries TRBV19 and TRBJ1-1; possible D gene TRBD1, 5 bases. The CDR3 has 16 residues. The germline V gene has CDR1 LNHDA and CDR2 SQIVND (reference sequence). With 3 bases removed from V and 0 bases from J, the gap between germline ends came to 14 bases. The DNA for the CDR3 is TGTGCCAGTAGTATCCCGCGGGGGTTCATGAACACTGAAGCTTTCTTT. This sequence encodes CASSIPRGFMNTEAFF.

The genes are TRBV6-6 and TRBJ1-2; D perhaps matches TRBD1 (6 bases). V lost 4 bases and J lost 8, with 14 bases in between. The CDR3 spans 13 residues. CDR1 MNHNY and CDR2 SVGAGI come from the germline V gene (reference sequence). Here the CDR3 DNA reads TGTGCCAGCAGTTTGGCGGCCAGGGGCGGCTACACCTTC. This codes for CASSLAARGGYTF.

Only one count was recorded for this clone. The junction shows a germline mismatch at one end, possibly a read error. This CDR3 is also generated by other DNA sequences in the sample. The rearrangement links TRBV5-6 to TRBJ2-2; maybe TRBD2 (5 bases). Per the germline V gene, CDR1 is SGHDT and CDR2 is YYEEEE. The CDR3 covers 16 residues. CDR3 loop: CASSLEIWENTGELFF. CDR3 coding DNA: TGTGCCAGCAGCTTGGAGATCTGGGAGAACACTGGGGAGCTGTTTTTT.